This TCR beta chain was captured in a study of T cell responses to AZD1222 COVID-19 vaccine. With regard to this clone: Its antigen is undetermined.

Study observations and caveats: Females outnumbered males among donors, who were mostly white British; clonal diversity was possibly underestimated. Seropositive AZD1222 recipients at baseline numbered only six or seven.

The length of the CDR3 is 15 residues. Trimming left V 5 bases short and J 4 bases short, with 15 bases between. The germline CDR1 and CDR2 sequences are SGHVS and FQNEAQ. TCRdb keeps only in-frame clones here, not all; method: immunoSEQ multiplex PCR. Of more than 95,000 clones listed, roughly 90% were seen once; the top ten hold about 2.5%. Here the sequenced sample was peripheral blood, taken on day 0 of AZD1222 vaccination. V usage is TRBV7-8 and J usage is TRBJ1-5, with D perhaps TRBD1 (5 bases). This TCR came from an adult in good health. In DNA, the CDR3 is TGTGCCAGCAGCCCTTTTGGCAGGGCGAATCAGCCCCAGCATTTT. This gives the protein CASSPFGRANQPQHF. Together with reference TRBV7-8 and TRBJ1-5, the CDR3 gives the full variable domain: GAGVSQSPRYKVAKRGQDVALRCDPISGHVSLFWYQQALGQGPEFLTYFQNEAQLDKSGLPSDRFFAERPEGSVSTLKIQRTQQEDSAVYLCASSPFGRANQPQHFGDGTRLSIL.